The next 13 T cell receptor beta chains were all read from a single sample in a study of CD8+ T cells in alopecia areata (dated by TCRdb to 2016 to 2019). Libraries came from the immunoSEQ multiplex PCR assay. To provide template for TCR sequencing, every sample had RNA extracted and reverse transcribed into cDNA. TCRdb mirrors the immuneACCESS table, restricted to in-frame sequences. Some clones are absent from its copies; in checked studies, under half trace to an unresolved V gene, and the reason for the others is unknown. The sample includes just over 150,000 clones, with roughly two thirds observed a single time. Jointly, the top ten make up roughly 0.99% of the sample. This sample's time point label indicates: roughly 27 days on oral tofacitinib. In light of the paper, this sample's treatment or condition label describes: oral pan-JAK inhibitor, 5-10 mg twice daily. Specimen: CD4+ T cells sorted from blood, collected at week 4, from a patient treated with tofacitinib. The receptors were gathered from a human donor with alopecia areata.

The chain joins TRBV28 to TRBJ1-4, with 8 bases identical to TRBD1. CDR3 length: 14 amino acids. The germline V gene has CDR1 MDHEN and CDR2 SYDVKM. With V trimmed by 5 bases and J by 5 bases, 4 bases remained unmatched. The CDR3 DNA reads as TGTGCCAGCAGTCCAGGGGGCCCAAATGAAAAACTGTTTTTT. Its translation is CASSPGGPNEKLFF.

The chain links TRBV11-2 to TRBJ2-1; D is unresolved. V dropped 5 bases and J dropped 13 bases, with 15 bases sitting between them. Germline lookup yields CDR1 SGHAT and CDR2 FQNNGV. The CDR3 is made up of 12 amino acids. CDR3 sequence reads: CASSPISQNQFF. The CDR3 region has the DNA TGTGCCAGCAGCCCAATTAGTCAAAATCAGTTCTTC.

This clone showed up just a few times. An end of the junction does not agree with germline; a read error may underlie this. The chain carries TRBV11-2 and TRBJ1-4; 7 bases match TRBD1. Germline V gives CDR1 SGHAT, CDR2 FQNNGV. The CDR3 is 12 amino acids. This chain's CDR3 is CASSLGRDRRGF. The CDR3 DNA reads TGTGCCAGCAGCTTAGGACGGGACAGAAGGGGTTTT.

This clone was picked up a small number of times. The chain joins TRBV6-5 to TRBJ1-2, with unresolved D. The CDR3 spans 15 residues. Trimming took off 5 bases at V and 0 bases at J, with 13 bases between the two ends. Germline V CDR1 and CDR2: MNHEY, SVGAGI. In DNA form, the CDR3 reads TGTGCCAGCAGTCTATCAGCCGGCCCTAACTATGGCTACACCTTC. Amino acids: CASSLSAGPNYGYTF.

This clone has just a few counts. The chain carries TRBV4-2 and TRBJ1-1, with 10 bases matching TRBD1. The V gene's germline CDR1 is LGHNA and CDR2 YNFKEQ. V was pared by 2 bases and J by 1 base, with 4 bases of the junction left unmatched. CDR3 length: 16 amino acids. The CDR3 DNA sequence: TGTGCCAGCAGCCAACGCGGACAGGGGGGGAACACTGAAGCTTTCTTT. This codes for CASSQRGQGGNTEAFF.

The gene calls are TRBV30 and TRBJ1-2; D remains unclear. Germline lookup yields CDR1 GTSNPN and CDR2 SVGIG (reference sequence). This CDR3 has 11 residues. Trimming removed 3 bases from V and 9 bases from J, with 11 bases in between. CDR3 residues: CAWRDSESYTF. CDR3 sequence (DNA): TGTGCCTGGAGGGACTCCGAGAGCTACACCTTC.

Turning to this clone: One end of the junction is discordant with germline, which a read error may explain. The gene calls are TRBV25-1 and TRBJ1-2, with TRBD1 as a possible D gene (6 bases). CDR1 is MGHDK and CDR2 is SYGVNS in the germline V gene. The CDR3 extends over 15 amino acids. CDR3 nucleotide sequence: TGTGCCCGCAGTGGTCCGGGGGCCACTAACTATGGCTACACCTTC. This codes for CARSGPGATNYGYTF.

In DNA form, the CDR3 reads TGTGCCAGCAGTTACTCGAGAGGGATGCAGTATTTT. Translation gives CASSYSRGMQYF. This chain joins TRBV6-5 and TRBJ2-3; TRBD2 is a possible D gene (5 bases). Per germline, CDR1 MNHEY and CDR2 SVGAGI. Trimming left V 0 bases short and J 11 bases short, with 9 bases between. The CDR3 runs 12 residues.

V gene TRBV29-1 combines with J gene TRBJ1-5; D gene uncertain. The V gene lost 5 bases and the J gene lost 0 bases, with 5 bases spanning the gap. The CDR3 is 12 amino acids. CDR1 SQVTM and CDR2 ANQGSEA come from the germline V gene. In nucleotides, the CDR3 is TGCAGCGTTTCGAATAGCAATCAGCCCCAGCATTTT. Protein sequence: CSVSNSNQPQHF.

This clone was seen a handful of times. The chain is built from TRBV5-1 and TRBJ2-1, with D hard to call. CDR3 size: 15 residues. Looked up from germline, CDR1 is SGHRS and CDR2 is YFSETQ. V was clipped by 0 bases and J by 1 base, with 8 bases between them. CDR3 residues: CASSLVDLSYNEQFF. The CDR3 nucleotides are TGCGCCAGCAGCTTGGTGGACCTTTCCTACAATGAGCAGTTCTTC.

V and J are TRBV11-2 and TRBJ2-5; D may correspond to TRBD1 or TRBD2 (5 bases each). This CDR3 region has 16 residues. The germline CDR1 and CDR2 sequences are SGHAT and FQNNGV. Trimming cost V 5 bases and J 8 bases, with 24 bases left between them. In nucleotides, the CDR3 is TGTGCCAGCAGCAACCCCGGGACCGCGGACCAAGCCACCCAGTACTTC. The encoded protein is CASSNPGTADQATQYF.

This clone came up a few times. V and J are TRBV19 and TRBJ1-1, with D unclear. Per the germline V gene, CDR1 is LNHDA and CDR2 is SQIVND (reference sequence). The CDR3 has 15 residues. V was pared by 1 base and J by 5 bases, with 14 bases between. DNA of the CDR3: TGTGCCAGTAGTATAGGCGCCCAAAGGAGGACTGAAGCTTTCTTT. It specifies CASSIGAQRRTEAFF.

This chain joins TRBV7-2 and TRBJ2-2; 9 nucleotides match TRBD2. This CDR3 contains 15 residues. J was trimmed by 7 bases and V by 3 bases; bases with no gene match: 6. CDR1 and CDR2 from the germline V gene are SGHTA and FQGNSA. The CDR3 DNA follows: TGTGCCAGCAGCTTTTTGCGGGGGGGCCACGGGGAGCTGTTTTTT. This sequence encodes CASSFLRGGHGELFF.